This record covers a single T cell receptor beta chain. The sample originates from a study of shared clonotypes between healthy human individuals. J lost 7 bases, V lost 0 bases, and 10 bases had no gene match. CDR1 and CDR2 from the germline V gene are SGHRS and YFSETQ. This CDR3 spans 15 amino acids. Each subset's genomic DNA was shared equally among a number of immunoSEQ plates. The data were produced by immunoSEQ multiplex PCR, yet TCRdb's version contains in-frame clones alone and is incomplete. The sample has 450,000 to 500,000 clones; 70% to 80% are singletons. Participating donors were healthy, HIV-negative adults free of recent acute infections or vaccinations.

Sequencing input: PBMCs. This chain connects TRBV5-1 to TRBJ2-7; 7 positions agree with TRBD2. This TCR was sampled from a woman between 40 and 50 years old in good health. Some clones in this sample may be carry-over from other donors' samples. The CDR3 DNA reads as TGCGCCAGCAGCTTGGGAGCCCAGGGAGCGGGGGAGCAGTACTTC. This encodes CASSLGAQGAGEQYF.